The 2 T cell receptor beta chains presented below share a single source sample, sequenced in a study of shared clonotypes between healthy human individuals. Generated by immunoSEQ multiplex PCR, the TCRdb table keeps only in-frame clones and is missing some. This sample carries roughly 490,000 clones, 76% of them seen once, and the ten largest clones take over 10%. The sequenced material came from PBMCs. The receptors shown here come from a woman between 35 and 50 years old in good health. Some clones in this sample may be carry-over from other donors' samples.

The V and J genes are TRBV9 and TRBJ2-1, with TRBD2 identical over 11 bases. This CDR3 comprises 16 residues. The V segment lost 2 bases and the J segment 9 bases; nucleotides outside the gene matches: 10. The germline V gene has CDR1 SGDLS and CDR2 YYNGEE. CDR3 bases: TGTGCCAGCAGCGTCGGGGGACTTAGCGGGAGGGGTGAGCAGTTCTTC. Residues: CASSVGGLSGRGEQFF.

The rearrangement uses TRBV9 and TRBJ2-5; 12 bases are a match to TRBD2. Germline V gives CDR1 SGDLS, CDR2 YYNGEE. The V segment lost 3 bases and the J segment 5 bases; nucleotides outside the gene matches: 8. CDR3 length: 16 residues. The CDR3 DNA is TGTGCCAGCAGCGCCGGGACTAGCGGGCTAGGGGAGACCCAGTACTTC. Translated, it gives CASSAGTSGLGETQYF.